Listed here are 9 T cell receptor beta chains from one sample, sequenced in a study of a mutant IDH1 vaccine in newly diagnosed glioma. Their recognized antigens are unknown. Time point reported: week 23, last vaccination. The vaccine gave 300 ug of a 20-mer mutant IDH1 peptide subcutaneously per dose. The protocol was immunoSEQ multiplex PCR, while the TCRdb copy is restricted to in-frame clones and leaves out a portion. This table holds around 60,000 clones, around 84% found once. This sample comprised PBMCs, obtained from a glioma patient whose treatment included an IDH1 peptide vaccine. The origin of the receptors is a man aged 30 to 45 with glioma.

This clone was picked up a small number of times. V and J are TRBV2 and TRBJ1-1; 7 bases map to TRBD1. The CDR3 extends over 13 amino acids. Germline V gene lookup returns CDR1 SNHLY and CDR2 FYNNEI. J was trimmed by 0 bases and V by 8 bases; bases with no gene match: 3. The CDR3 nucleotides are TGTGCCAGCCGGGACAGATTGAACACTGAAGCTTTCTTT. Translated: CASRDRLNTEAFF.

V is TRBV27 and J is TRBJ2-7; 13 nucleotides match TRBD2. The CDR3 sequence is 14 residues long. Germline values: CDR1 MNHEY, CDR2 SMNVEV (reference sequence). The trim removed 3 bases at V and 6 bases at J, leaving 2 bases unmatched. CDR3 nucleotides: TGTGCCAGCAGTTTGACTAGCGGGGGGTTCGAGCAGTACTTC. This codes for CASSLTSGGFEQYF.

The chain has TRBV10-3 and TRBJ1-2; no reliable D call. Trimming left V 10 bases short and J 2 bases short, with 14 bases between. CDR3 length: 13 amino acids. Germline V lookup: CDR1 ENHRY, CDR2 SYGVKD. The CDR3 loop reads CANHGGGNYGYTF. DNA for the CDR3: TGTGCCAACCACGGTGGAGGGAACTATGGCTACACCTTC.

J is TRBJ1-6 and V is TRBV19; 11 bases fit TRBD1. From germline, CDR1 is LNHDA and CDR2 SQIVND (reference sequence). The CDR3 is made up of 15 amino acids. V lost 2 bases and J lost 10; bases outside the gene matches: 4. CDR3 amino acids: CASSIYGTGGSPLHF. CDR3 nucleotide sequence: TGTGCCAGTAGTATATATGGGACAGGGGGATCACCCCTCCACTTT. Using reference TRBV19 and TRBJ1-6 for the parts outside the CDR3, the full variable domain is DGGITQSPKYLFRKEGQNVTLSCEQNLNHDAMYWYRQDPGQGLRLIYYSQIVNDFQKGDIAEGYSVSREKKESFPLTVTSAQKNPTAFYLCASSIYGTGGSPLHFGNGTRLTVT.

The chain is built from TRBV19 and TRBJ2-7; D not certain. The CDR3 extends over 14 amino acids. Trimming removed 1 base from V and 2 bases from J, with 9 bases in between. From germline, CDR1 is LNHDA and CDR2 SQIVND (reference sequence). CDR3 loop: CASSIVSSTYEQYF. The CDR3 DNA follows: TGTGCCAGTAGTATAGTCAGCAGTACCTACGAGCAGTACTTC. Drawing the rest from reference TRBV19 and TRBJ2-7, the complete variable domain is DGGITQSPKYLFRKEGQNVTLSCEQNLNHDAMYWYRQDPGQGLRLIYYSQIVNDFQKGDIAEGYSVSREKKESFPLTVTSAQKNPTAFYLCASSIVSSTYEQYFGPGTRLTVT.

V usage is TRBV2 and J usage is TRBJ1-4; D remains ambiguous. There are 13 residues in the CDR3. V was pared by 3 bases and J by 6 bases, with 8 bases between. Per the germline V gene, CDR1 is SNHLY and CDR2 is FYNNEI. The CDR3 reads CASSDRGDEKLFF. CDR3 nucleotides: TGTGCCAGCAGTGATCGGGGAGATGAAAAACTGTTTTTT. The full variable domain, with the rest looked up from reference TRBV2 and TRBJ1-4, is EPEVTQTPSHQVTQMGQEVILRCVPISNHLYFYWYRQILGQKVEFLVSFYNNEISEKSEIFDDQFSVERPDGSNFTLKIRSTKLEDSAMYFCASSDRGDEKLFFGSGTQLSVL.

The V gene is TRBV19, the J gene TRBJ1-5; D gene uncertain. The CDR3 runs to 15 residues. V lost 6 bases and J 6 bases, leaving 18 bases between the germline ends. CDR1 and CDR2 (germline): LNHDA, SQIVND (reference sequence). The CDR3 DNA sequence: TGTGCCAGTAGCCCAACGGGTGGGGTATTTCAGCCCCAGCATTTT. Protein product: CASSPTGGVFQPQHF.

The gene calls are TRBV7-9 and TRBJ2-3; a weak D match, TRBD2 (6 bases). This CDR3 has 18 amino acids. V was pared by 2 bases and J by 3 bases, with 21 bases between. The germline V gene has CDR1 SEHNR and CDR2 FQNEAQ (reference sequence). This CDR3 reads CASSLNWVSGENTDTQYF. CDR3 coding DNA: TGTGCCAGCAGCTTAAATTGGGTGTCGGGGGAGAATACAGATACGCAGTATTTT.

The chain links TRBV4-1 to TRBJ1-5; the match to TRBD1 covers 11 bases. The CDR3 covers 18 residues. With 0 bases clipped from V and 3 bases from J, the junction kept 7 bases outside the gene matches. CDR1 is MGHRA, CDR2 YSYEKL, per germline. This CDR3 reads CASSQDRGQGGYNQPQHF. Written as DNA, the CDR3 is TGCGCCAGCAGCCAAGATAGGGGACAGGGGGGATACAATCAGCCCCAGCATTTT.